The rows below give T cell receptor beta chains drawn from one sample of a study of cytomegalovirus exposure and HLA in healthy donors. Profiling relied on immunoSEQ multiplex PCR, and the TCRdb table lists in-frame clones only, not all of them. Altogether 150,000 to 200,000 clones are present, roughly 80% being singletons, with the ten largest covering 1% to 1.5%. Sequencing used PBMCs. All receptors derive from a man aged 50-59 years in good health and CMV-seropositive. CDR3s include the opening cysteine and the closing phenylalanine or tryptophan. Each record gives: J gene, clone size, V gene, D gene, CDR3 protein, CDR3 DNA. The D gene is left open where the match is weak. Clone size appears in some rows only: once, few, many, or a class for an expanded clone.

J: TRBJ2-7; size: once; V: TRBV6-5; D: NA; CDR3: CATHGGLGDSYEQYF; DNA: TGTGCCACTCATGGGGGGTTAGGAGACTCCTACGAGCAGTACTTC
J: TRBJ1-2; size: few; V: TRBV6-1; D: NA; CDR3: CASSESVVNYGYTF; DNA: TGTGCCAGCAGTGAGTCGGTAGTGAACTATGGCTACACCTTC
J: TRBJ1-5; size: NA; V: TRBV7-2; D: TRBD1; CDR3: CASSVGQGSNQPQHF; DNA: TGTGCCAGCAGCGTGGGACAGGGGAGCAATCAGCCCCAGCATTTT
J: TRBJ1-2; size: NA; V: TRBV4-2; D: TRBD1; CDR3: CASSPFGQGGYGYTF; DNA: TGTGCCAGCAGCCCTTTCGGACAGGGGGGCTATGGCTACACCTTC
J: TRBJ1-1; size: once; V: TRBV18; D: NA; CDR3: CASSPGGDTEAFF; DNA: TGTGCCAGCTCACCAGGGGGGGATACTGAAGCTTTCTTT
J: TRBJ2-3; size: NA; V: TRBV5-1; D: NA; CDR3: CASSLGALSTDTQYF; DNA: TGCGCCAGCAGCTTGGGGGCCCTTAGCACAGATACGCAGTATTTT
J: TRBJ2-4; size: NA; V: TRBV27; D: NA; CDR3: CASSPMGGSAKNIQYF; DNA: TGTGCCAGCAGCCCCATGGGAGGATCAGCCAAAAACATTCAGTACTTC
J: TRBJ1-1; size: NA; V: TRBV4-3; D: NA; CDR3: CASSLLISGQAFF; DNA: TGCGCCAGCAGCCTCCTTATTTCAGGGCAAGCTTTCTTT
J: TRBJ2-1; size: once; V: TRBV7-9; D: NA; CDR3: CASSLASGGSSYNEQFF; DNA: TGTGCCAGCAGCTTAGCGTCTGGAGGGAGCTCCTACAATGAGCAGTTCTTC
J: TRBJ2-7; size: NA; V: TRBV30; D: TRBD1; CDR3: CAWSVQQGGEQYF; DNA: TGTGCCTGGAGTGTTCAACAGGGGGGTGAGCAGTACTTC
J: TRBJ2-3; size: NA; V: TRBV29-1; D: TRBD2; CDR3: CSAEGLLARTDTQYF; DNA: TGCAGCGCCGAGGGACTACTAGCCCGCACAGATACGCAGTATTTT
J: TRBJ1-3; size: NA; V: TRBV4-2; D: NA; CDR3: CASSLSGGPGNTIYF; DNA: TGTGCCAGCAGCCTCTCGGGGGGCCCCGGAAACACCATATATTTT
J: TRBJ1-5; size: NA; V: TRBV6-1; D: NA; CDR3: CASSEGQALGQPQHF; DNA: TGTGCCAGCAGTGAAGGACAGGCCCTGGGTCAGCCCCAGCATTTT
J: TRBJ1-2; size: few; V: TRBV19; D: TRBD1; CDR3: CASSIRGRVWSYTF; DNA: TGTGCCAGTAGTATCAGGGGGCGAGTTTGGAGCTACACCTTC
J: TRBJ1-2; size: NA; V: TRBV18; D: TRBD1; CDR3: CASSPGTGGEDYTF; DNA: TGTGCCAGCTCACCCGGGACAGGGGGAGAGGACTACACCTTC
J: TRBJ2-1; size: NA; V: TRBV6-5; D: NA; CDR3: CASSVRDSSYNEQFF; DNA: TGTGCCAGCAGTGTACGGGACTCTTCCTACAATGAGCAGTTCTTC
J: TRBJ1-4; size: NA; V: TRBV28; D: NA; CDR3: CASSLTFGQRGEKLFF; DNA: TGTGCCAGCAGTTTGACTTTCGGACAGAGGGGTGAAAAACTGTTTTTT
J: TRBJ1-2; size: few; V: TRBV25-1; D: NA; CDR3: CASSDSRYGYTF; DNA: TGTGCCAGCAGTGACTCGAGGTATGGCTACACCTTC
J: TRBJ1-6; size: NA; V: TRBV18; D: NA; CDR3: CASSPSTGTNSPLHF; DNA: TGTGCCAGCTCACCAAGTACAGGGACTAATTCACCCCTCCACTTT
J: TRBJ1-2; size: NA; V: TRBV19; D: NA; CDR3: CASSARVRDGYTF; DNA: TGTGCCAGTAGCGCCAGGGTCCGGGATGGCTACACCTTC
J: TRBJ2-2; size: NA; V: TRBV18; D: TRBD2; CDR3: CASSPPFGGGAGGELFF; DNA: TGTGCCAGCTCGCCTCCCTTTGGCGGGGGGGCCGGCGGGGAGCTGTTTTTT
J: TRBJ2-5; size: NA; V: TRBV9; D: TRBD1; CDR3: CASSPQGARETQYF; DNA: TGTGCCAGCAGCCCACAGGGGGCGCGTGAGACCCAGTACTTC
J: TRBJ2-1; size: NA; V: TRBV6-5; D: TRBD2; CDR3: CASRTGTSGHNEQFF; DNA: TGTGCCAGCAGGACCGGGACTAGCGGCCACAATGAGCAGTTCTTC
J: TRBJ2-3; size: NA; V: TRBV2; D: NA; CDR3: CASGAGNTQYF; DNA: TGTGCCAGCGGCGCGGGCAACACGCAGTATTTT
J: TRBJ1-1; size: NA; V: TRBV19; D: TRBD1; CDR3: CASFRRGGRGTEAFF; DNA: TGTGCCAGTTTCCGGAGAGGGGGCCGGGGCACTGAAGCTTTCTTT
J: TRBJ1-2; size: NA; V: TRBV14; D: TRBD1; CDR3: CASSQFTGTGDYGYTF; DNA: TGTGCCAGCAGCCAATTCACGGGGACAGGGGACTATGGCTACACCTTC
J: TRBJ2-7; size: NA; V: TRBV5-8; D: NA; CDR3: CASSFSVREQYF; DNA: TGTGCCAGCAGCTTCAGCGTAAGGGAGCAGTACTTC
J: TRBJ1-2; size: NA; V: TRBV5-5; D: NA; CDR3: CASSSQQGSYTF; DNA: TGTGCCAGCAGCTCTCAACAGGGTAGCTACACCTTC
J: TRBJ1-2; size: NA; V: TRBV6-5; D: TRBD1; CDR3: CASTPLQGAGGYTF; DNA: TGTGCCAGCACCCCATTACAGGGGGCCGGTGGCTACACCTTC
J: TRBJ2-3; size: NA; V: TRBV10-3; D: NA; CDR3: CAISDPGNPNTQYF; DNA: TGTGCCATCAGTGACCCCGGGAACCCCAATACGCAGTATTTT
J: TRBJ1-1; size: NA; V: TRBV11-2; D: NA; CDR3: CASSLYLGANTEAFF; DNA: TGTGCCAGCAGCCTTTATTTAGGGGCGAACACTGAAGCTTTCTTT
J: TRBJ2-7; size: NA; V: TRBV27; D: TRBD1; CDR3: CASSFRTGGSYEQYF; DNA: TGTGCCAGCAGTTTTAGGACAGGTGGTTCCTACGAGCAGTACTTC
J: TRBJ1-6; size: NA; V: TRBV9; D: NA; CDR3: CASSTTSTNSPLHF; DNA: TGTGCCAGCAGCACTACGTCTACGAATTCACCCCTCCACTTT
J: TRBJ1-4; size: NA; V: TRBV5-5; D: NA; CDR3: CASSLASGGTNEKLFF; DNA: TGTGCCAGCAGCTTGGCCAGTGGGGGGACTAATGAAAAACTGTTTTTT
J: TRBJ2-2; size: NA; V: TRBV5-1; D: NA; CDR3: CASSFYTGTNTGELFF; DNA: TGCGCCAGCAGCTTCTACACAGGGACGAACACCGGGGAGCTGTTTTTT
J: TRBJ2-1; size: NA; V: TRBV27; D: NA; CDR3: CASSLFLRDPHNEQFF; DNA: TGTGCCAGCAGTTTATTCTTGCGGGACCCCCACAATGAGCAGTTCTTC
J: TRBJ2-7; size: NA; V: TRBV7-9; D: NA; CDR3: CASSLGSSAYEQYF; DNA: TGTGCCAGCAGCTTAGGGAGTTCCGCTTACGAGCAGTACTTC
J: TRBJ2-7; size: NA; V: TRBV7-9; D: TRBD1; CDR3: CASRGRIGTGQSYEQYF; DNA: TGTGCCAGCAGAGGGAGGATTGGGACAGGGCAGTCCTACGAGCAGTACTTC
J: TRBJ1-6; size: NA; V: TRBV11-3; D: NA; CDR3: CASSFFRQEIYNSPLHF; DNA: TGTGCCAGCAGCTTCTTCCGACAGGAGATCTATAATTCACCCCTCCACTTT
J: TRBJ1-5; size: NA; V: TRBV4-2; D: TRBD1; CDR3: CASSQDRVGQGGQPQHF; DNA: TGTGCCAGCAGCCAAGATCGCGTGGGACAGGGGGGACAGCCCCAGCATTTT
J: TRBJ1-1; size: NA; V: TRBV28; D: NA; CDR3: CASSRGVTEAFF; DNA: TGTGCCAGCAGTCGGGGAGTCACTGAAGCTTTCTTT
J: TRBJ2-7; size: NA; V: TRBV5-4; D: TRBD2; CDR3: CASSLISGGDYEQYF; DNA: TGTGCCAGCAGCTTGATTAGCGGGGGGGACTACGAGCAGTACTTC
J: TRBJ2-7; size: NA; V: TRBV5-4; D: NA; CDR3: CASSLGGVLRDYEQYF; DNA: TGTGCCAGCAGCTTGGGGGGGGTGTTACGGGACTACGAGCAGTACTTC
J: TRBJ2-7; size: NA; V: TRBV6-5; D: TRBD1; CDR3: CASSSNRGRVGEQYF; DNA: TGTGCCAGCAGTTCCAACAGGGGGCGTGTAGGGGAGCAGTACTTC
J: TRBJ2-7; size: NA; V: TRBV27; D: TRBD2; CDR3: CASRGLSGSYEQYF; DNA: TGTGCCAGCAGGGGCCTTAGCGGGTCCTACGAGCAGTACTTC
J: TRBJ2-7; size: NA; V: TRBV7-2; D: TRBD2; CDR3: CASSYGEGYEQYF; DNA: TGTGCCAGCAGCTACGGGGAGGGTTACGAGCAGTACTTC
J: TRBJ2-3; size: NA; V: TRBV27; D: NA; CDR3: CASSLNRADTQYF; DNA: TGTGCCAGCAGTTTAAACCGCGCAGATACGCAGTATTTT
J: TRBJ2-3; size: NA; V: TRBV7-8; D: NA; CDR3: CASSTTPYTDTQYF; DNA: TGTGCCAGCAGCACTACTCCTTACACAGATACGCAGTATTTT
J: TRBJ1-3; size: NA; V: TRBV6-1; D: TRBD1; CDR3: CASSVGTGVGNTIYF; DNA: TGTGCCAGCAGTGTAGGGACAGGGGTCGGAAACACCATATATTTT
J: TRBJ2-6; size: NA; V: TRBV11-2; D: TRBD2; CDR3: CASSLVGSGLAGANVLTF; DNA: TGTGCCAGCAGCTTAGTTGGTAGCGGGTTGGCTGGGGCCAACGTCCTGACTTTC
J: TRBJ2-2; size: NA; V: TRBV5-1; D: TRBD2; CDR3: CASSSSLMLAGGSTGELFF; DNA: TGCGCCAGCAGCTCCTCCCTCATGCTAGCGGGGGGTAGCACCGGGGAGCTGTTTTTT
J: TRBJ2-3; size: NA; V: TRBV9; D: NA; CDR3: CASSDTGTGVTDTQYF; DNA: TGTGCCAGCAGCGACACCGGGACTGGGGTAACAGATACGCAGTATTTT
J: TRBJ1-5; size: once; V: TRBV10-3; D: TRBD1; CDR3: CASGTGWYQPQHF; DNA: TGTGCCAGCGGGACAGGGTGGTATCAGCCCCAGCATTTT
J: TRBJ1-1; size: NA; V: TRBV4-1; D: TRBD1; CDR3: CASSQFLPGQPKAFF; DNA: TGCGCCAGCAGCCAATTTCTTCCGGGACAGCCTAAAGCTTTCTTT